A single sample gave rise to the 15 T cell receptor beta chains below, sequenced in a study of T-cell memory formation after mild COVID-19. TCRdb itself ran the 5' RACE reads through MiXCR, one entry per CDR3 protein. The sample records more than 120,000 distinct CDR3 sequences, approximately 6% being singletons. The sample was PBMCs or a T cell subset sorted from them (not recorded which). These receptors all stem from an adult woman who had mild COVID-19 (a few samples of this study predate the infection). Cell type and time point are not known.

The chain carries TRBV7-2 and TRBJ1-5; the D gene is possibly TRBD1 (6 bases). Trimming took 4 bases from V and 6 from J, leaving 16 bases between them. The germline gives CDR1 SGHTA, CDR2 FQGNSA. The CDR3 length is 15 residues. CDR3 loop: CASSSGRARGQPQHF. The DNA of the CDR3 is TGTGCCAGCAGCTCGGGGAGGGCCAGGGGTCAGCCCCAGCATTTT.

The gene calls are TRBV7-9 and TRBJ2-3, with 8 nucleotides matching TRBD1. The ends lost 3 bases at V and 5 bases at J; junction bases unmatched: 7. There are 15 residues in the CDR3. Germline values: CDR1 SEHNR, CDR2 FQNEAQ (reference sequence). Here the CDR3 DNA reads TGTGCCAGCAGCTTCCCCCAGGGGGCCGGAGATACGCAGTATTTT. It is translated as CASSFPQGAGDTQYF.

This clonotype was recorded a few times. This chain connects TRBV3-1 to TRBJ2-1; the D gene is possibly TRBD1 (5 bases). The V end lost 2 bases, the J end lost 5 bases, and 13 bases lay between the germline ends. This CDR3 has 15 amino acids. CDR1 is LGHDT, CDR2 YNNKEL, per germline (reference sequence). CDR3 loop: CASSQLVTANNEQFF. CDR3 DNA: TGTGCCAGCAGCCAACTCGTGACAGCAAACAATGAGCAGTTCTTC.

J is TRBJ2-7 and V is TRBV5-6, with D possibly TRBD2 on 6 matching bases. This CDR3 region has 14 residues. The V end lost 3 bases, the J end lost 3 bases, and 13 bases lay between the germline ends. The germline CDR1 and CDR2 sequences are SGHDT and YYEEEE. The CDR3 sequence is CASSSRDWIYEQYF. In DNA form, the CDR3 reads TGTGCCAGCAGCTCCCGGGACTGGATCTACGAGCAGTACTTC.

This clonotype appeared many times. V is TRBV7-3 and J is TRBJ2-7; 9 nucleotides line up with TRBD2. V gave up 6 bases and J gave up 7 bases; unmatched junction bases: 10. The CDR3 spans 14 residues. CDR1 is SGHTA, CDR2 FQGTGA, per germline. The CDR3 sequence: CASRLTSGAGEQYF. DNA for the CDR3: TGTGCCAGCAGATTGACTAGCGGAGCAGGGGAGCAGTACTTC.

This clonotype was seen repeatedly, ten times or more. J is TRBJ1-4 and V is TRBV7-2; 7 nucleotides align to TRBD1. CDR1 SGHTA and CDR2 FQGNSA come from the germline V gene. The V and J ends lost 1 base and 5 bases, in that order; junction bases with no gene match: 7. This CDR3 is built from 16 residues. DNA for the CDR3: TGTGCCAGCAGCTTAGTTGGAGGGGGCATGAATGAAAAACTGTTTTTT. It codes for CASSLVGGGMNEKLFF.

The chain links TRBV20-1 to TRBJ1-5; weak D call: TRBD1 (6 bases). This CDR3 comprises 12 residues. The germline V gene has CDR1 DFQATT and CDR2 SNEGSKA (reference sequence). The V end lost 1 base, the J end lost 7 bases, and 8 bases lay between the germline ends. The CDR3 sequence is CSARAGGQPQHF. The DNA of the CDR3 is TGCAGTGCTAGAGCTGGGGGCCAGCCCCAGCATTTT.

This clonotype was seen many times. The gene calls are TRBV12-3 or TRBV12-4 and TRBJ1-1; D ambiguous. This CDR3 has 13 residues. V gave up 3 bases and J gave up 1 base, with 6 bases separating them. This CDR3 is CASSFGQNTEAFF. CDR3 DNA sequence: TGTGCCAGCAGTTTCGGGCAGAACACTGAAGCTTTCTTT.

The chain uses TRBV3-1 and TRBJ2-7; 12 bases are a match to TRBD2. Germline CDR1 is LGHDT and CDR2 is YNNKEL (reference sequence). This CDR3 is 19 amino acids long. Unmatched junction bases numbered 12, after V lost 0 bases and J lost 3 bases. The CDR3 loop is CASSQDKGTSGWTLYEQYF. The CDR3 nucleotides are TGTGCCAGCAGCCAAGATAAGGGGACTAGCGGGTGGACCCTCTACGAGCAGTACTTC.

This clonotype was found many times. The rearrangement uses TRBV30 and TRBJ2-1; D is uncertain. The germline V gene encodes CDR1 GTSNPN and CDR2 SVGIG (reference sequence). The V gene lost 2 bases and the J gene lost 3 bases, with 2 bases spanning the gap. This CDR3 spans 11 amino acids. The CDR3 loop reads CAWSIYNEQFF. Here the CDR3 DNA reads TGTGCCTGGAGTATCTACAATGAGCAGTTCTTC.

This clonotype has at least ten counts. This chain joins TRBV7-6 and TRBJ2-1, with unresolved D. V lost 4 bases and J lost 6, with 19 bases in between. Germline V CDR1 and CDR2: SGHVS, FNYEAQ. The CDR3 has 16 amino acids. CDR3 sequence reads: CASSSGPTVRGNEQFF. The CDR3 DNA reads TGTGCCAGCAGCTCCGGGCCCACAGTGCGTGGCAATGAGCAGTTCTTC. Looking up the rest from reference TRBV7-6 and TRBJ2-1 gives the full variable domain: GAGVSQSPRYKVTKRGQDVALRCDPISGHVSLYWYRQALGQGPEFLTYFNYEAQQDKSGLPNDRFSAERPEGSISTLTIQRTEQRDSAMYRCASSSGPTVRGNEQFFGPGTRLTVL.

The chain uses TRBV3-1 and TRBJ2-7, with D hard to call. V shed 4 bases and J shed 6 bases, with 10 bases lying between them. The V gene's germline CDR1 is LGHDT and CDR2 YNNKEL (reference sequence). The length of the CDR3 is 12 residues. The CDR3 DNA reads as TGTGCCAGCAGCCGGGTGGATACCGAGCAGTACTTC. Residues: CASSRVDTEQYF.

Ten or more counts support this clonotype. This chain links TRBV5-6 with TRBJ2-5, with 9 positions matching TRBD2. The germline gives CDR1 SGHDT, CDR2 YYEEEE. This CDR3 is built from 15 residues. V dropped 4 bases and J dropped 5; count of bases not matched to a gene: 9. CDR3 in amino acids: CASSLTSGSWETQYF. CDR3 nucleotide sequence: TGTGCCAGCAGCCTGACTAGCGGATCGTGGGAGACCCAGTACTTC.

This clonotype appeared a few times. CDR3 DNA sequence: TGTGCCAGCACCCTAAGCGGGAGAATGTCAGATACGCAGTATTTT. It yields the protein CASTLSGRMSDTQYF. This chain joins TRBV7-6 and TRBJ2-3; the match to TRBD2 covers 8 bases. The junction had 10 bases not matched to a gene; V was cut back by 7 bases and J by 4 bases. CDR3 length: 15 residues. CDR1 is SGHVS and CDR2 is FNYEAQ in the germline V gene.

In this sample, this clonotype turned up a few times. The chain links TRBV20-1 to TRBJ1-5; D is possibly TRBD1 (5 bases). The CDR3 loop spans 13 amino acids. Trimming stripped 0 bases from V and 9 bases from J, with 12 bases between. Germline CDR1 reads DFQATT; CDR2 reads SNEGSKA (reference sequence). CDR3 DNA sequence: TGCAGTGCTAGAGATAAAGGGGTAAGGCCCCAGCATTTT. Protein: CSARDKGVRPQHF.